These 20 T cell receptor beta chains were sequenced from one sample in a study of vaccination effects on CD4 cells after COVID-19. Their target antigens are unknown. Within the ViraFEST assay, antigen-specific CD4+ T cells underwent expansion with viral peptide pools prior to sequencing. The authors isolated CD4+ T cells after roughly eleven days of culture. Negative nucleocapsid antibody tests before and after vaccination confirmed no previous SARS-CoV-2 infection. Generated by immunoSEQ multiplex PCR, the TCRdb table keeps only in-frame clones and is missing some. This table has some 68,000 clones, over 70% appearing once. This sample comprised CD4+ T cells from PBMCs cultured with HCoV-OC43 spike peptides, obtained before COVID-19 vaccination. As for subset: HCoV-OC43 spike overlapping peptide pool stimulation. The receptors were gathered from a human donor who received a COVID-19 vaccine.

This clone was counted once. The chain combines TRBV14 with TRBJ2-6, with 9 bases lining up with TRBD1. The V segment lost 4 bases and the J segment 4 bases; nucleotides outside the gene matches: 8. The germline gives CDR1 SGHDN, CDR2 FVKESK. The CDR3 contains 17 residues. The DNA of the CDR3 is TGTGCCAGCAGCCTGGGGACAGGGAGGGCAGGGGCCAACGTCCTGACTTTC. Translating gives CASSLGTGRAGANVLTF.

The chain couples TRBV9 to TRBJ2-2; maybe TRBD2 (6 bases). Trimming shortened V by 0 bases and J by 0 bases, and 9 bases separated the two germline ends. Germline V gene sequence: CDR1 SGDLS, CDR2 YYNGEE. The CDR3 is 16 residues long. The CDR3 sequence: CASSVVGGTNTGELFF. CDR3 nucleotide sequence: TGTGCCAGCAGCGTAGTCGGGGGAACGAACACCGGGGAGCTGTTTTTT. Based on the CDR3 plus reference TRBV9 and TRBJ2-2, the full variable domain is DSGVTQTPKHLITATGQRVTLRCSPRSGDLSVYWYQQSLDQGLQFLIQYYNGEERAKGNILERFSAQQFPDLHSELNLSSLELGDSALYFCASSVVGGTNTGELFFGEGSRLTVL.

The rearrangement uses TRBV2 and TRBJ1-6; no clear D. The CDR3 runs to 15 residues. Germline-derived CDR1 and CDR2 are SNHLY and FYNNEI. V lost 6 bases and J lost 5, with 14 bases in between. The CDR3, as DNA: TGTGCCAGCAGCTTTCCGGGAGCCGATAATTCACCCCTCCACTTT. Translating it yields CASSFPGADNSPLHF.

The CDR3 coding sequence is TGTGCCAGCAGCTTGGCAGGCGGGGGGGTACCTAGCACAGATACGCAGTATTTT. Translating gives CASSLAGGGVPSTDTQYF. The chain carries TRBV5-6 and TRBJ2-3; TRBD2 agrees at 9 bases. CDR3 length: 18 amino acids. Germline lookup yields CDR1 SGHDT and CDR2 YYEEEE. V trimming: 0 bases; J trimming: 0 bases; junction bases outside the gene matches: 8.

V gene TRBV5-1 combines with J gene TRBJ1-1; D unresolved. Germline V gene sequence: CDR1 SGHRS, CDR2 YFSETQ. The CDR3 sequence is 13 residues long. Trimming cost V 5 bases and J 1 base, with 9 bases left between them. The CDR3 region has the DNA TGCGCCAGCAGTATGGAACCGAACACTGAAGCTTTCTTT. This codes for CASSMEPNTEAFF.

The chain carries TRBV19 and TRBJ1-4; D gene ambiguous. CDR3 length: 13 amino acids. CDR1 and CDR2 from the germline V gene are LNHDA and SQIVND (reference sequence). Trimming pared 7 bases from V and 4 bases from J, leaving 10 bases between. CDR3 protein: CASTGRHNEKLFF. DNA of the CDR3: TGTGCCAGTACTGGCAGGCATAATGAAAAACTGTTTTTT. Looking up the rest from reference TRBV19 and TRBJ1-4 gives the full variable domain: DGGITQSPKYLFRKEGQNVTLSCEQNLNHDAMYWYRQDPGQGLRLIYYSQIVNDFQKGDIAEGYSVSREKKESFPLTVTSAQKNPTAFYLCASTGRHNEKLFFGSGTQLSVL.

In its sample, this clone was seen once. The CDR3 protein is CASSVAGQSSYNSPLHF. In nucleotides, the CDR3 is TGTGCCAGCAGTGTTGCGGGACAGAGCTCCTATAATTCACCCCTCCACTTT. The V call is TRBV6-1, the J call TRBJ1-6; TRBD1 agrees at 7 bases. There are 17 residues in the CDR3. Germline CDR1 is MNHNS and CDR2 is SASEGT. The V segment lost 4 bases and the J segment 0 bases; nucleotides outside the gene matches: 6.

This clone was recorded a few times. This chain uses TRBV11-2 with TRBJ2-3; unclear D gene. The CDR3 is 14 amino acids. V lost 4 bases and J lost 4, with 12 bases in between. The germline CDR1 and CDR2 sequences are SGHAT and FQNNGV. CDR3 bases: TGTGCCAGCAGCTCCCAGCGCCTATCAGATACGCAGTATTTT. Translation: CASSSQRLSDTQYF.

In its sample, this clone was seen a few times. The rearrangement links TRBV11-1 to TRBJ2-2; D is possibly TRBD1 (6 bases). Germline V gene lookup returns CDR1 SGHAT and CDR2 FQDESV (reference sequence). V was trimmed by 3 bases and J by 6 bases, leaving 17 bases between them. This CDR3 has 16 residues. The CDR3 protein is CASSFEQGSLAGELFF. The CDR3 DNA reads as TGTGCCAGCAGCTTTGAACAGGGCTCCCTCGCCGGGGAGCTGTTTTTT.

The chain couples TRBV3-1 (or the pseudogene TRBV3-2) to TRBJ1-5; D is possibly TRBD1 (6 bases). V lost 3 bases to trimming and J lost 7 bases, with 10 bases between them. CDR1 and CDR2 (germline): LGHDT, YNNKEL (reference sequence). This CDR3 is built from 13 residues. The CDR3 sequence: CASSHRGVQPQHF. The CDR3 coding sequence is TGTGCCAGCAGCCACAGGGGAGTCCAGCCCCAGCATTTT.

V gene TRBV5-1 combines with J gene TRBJ2-2; D uncertain. The ends were cut back, 5 bases at V and 1 base at J, with 9 bases in the middle. There are 14 residues in the CDR3. Per germline, CDR1 SGHRS and CDR2 YFSETQ. As DNA, the CDR3 is TGCGCCAGCAGTTCATCCGTGAACACCGGGGAGCTGTTTTTT. This codes for CASSSSVNTGELFF.

The chain has TRBV3-1 (or the pseudogene TRBV3-2) and TRBJ1-1; D possibly corresponds to TRBD1 (5 bases). The V end was cut by 7 bases, the J end by 4 bases, with 16 bases between. This CDR3 has 14 residues. The germline V gene encodes CDR1 LGHDT and CDR2 YNNKEL (reference sequence). CDR3 protein: CASTYGGFSTEAFF. The CDR3 DNA is TGTGCCAGCACCTATGGGGGATTTTCCACTGAAGCTTTCTTT.

V is TRBV7-9 and J is TRBJ1-6; the match to TRBD1 covers 7 bases. The CDR3 covers 15 residues. Per germline, CDR1 SEHNR and CDR2 FQNEAQ (reference sequence). V lost 3 bases, J lost 8 bases, and 7 bases stayed unmatched. This CDR3 is CASSFNRDSYSPLHF. The CDR3 DNA reads as TGTGCCAGCAGCTTCAACCGGGACAGCTATTCACCCCTCCACTTT.

This chain links TRBV12-3 or TRBV12-4 with TRBJ1-5; tentatively, D is TRBD1 (6 bases). V was cut by 6 bases and J by 3 bases, with 9 bases left in between. This CDR3 has 13 amino acids. CDR3 bases: TGTGCCAGCAGCGGACAGTACAATCAGCCCCAGCATTTT. Encoded protein: CASSGQYNQPQHF.

This clone was detected only a few times. V gene TRBV2 combines with J gene TRBJ2-1, with TRBD2 matching 11 bases. Germline V gives CDR1 SNHLY, CDR2 FYNNEI. The CDR3 consists of 19 residues. The ends lost 4 bases at V and 1 base at J; junction bases unmatched: 12. The DNA for the CDR3 is TGTGCCAGCAGTGTAAAGCCTAGCGGGGGGTTGGCATCCTACAATGAGCAGTTCTTC. This codes for CASSVKPSGGLASYNEQFF.

The rearrangement joins TRBV9 to TRBJ2-5, with 7 nucleotides matching TRBD1. The trim removed 6 bases at V and 1 base at J, leaving 6 bases unmatched. CDR1 and CDR2 from the germline V gene are SGDLS and YYNGEE. CDR3 length: 14 residues. The CDR3: CASTPQGTQETQYF. CDR3 in DNA: TGTGCCAGCACACCACAGGGGACCCAAGAGACCCAGTACTTC.

This clone was picked up a small number of times. V is TRBV18 and J is TRBJ2-2; a weak D match, TRBD1 (5 bases). Trimming removed 0 bases at V and 2 bases at J, with 10 bases between. The V gene's germline CDR1 is KGHSH and CDR2 LQKENI. The CDR3 is made up of 16 amino acids. In DNA form, the CDR3 reads TGTGCCAGCTCACCACCCTCCAGGGTTAACACCGGGGAGCTGTTTTTT. This encodes CASSPPSRVNTGELFF.

In its sample, this clone was seen once. CDR3 sequence (DNA): TGTGCCAGCACCTCCCGTGGGACAGGGGTTGATGAAGCTTTCTTT. Translating gives CASTSRGTGVDEAFF. The V call is TRBV7-3, the J call TRBJ1-1; 10 nucleotides agree with TRBD1. Germline loops: CDR1 SGHTA, CDR2 FQGTGA. The CDR3 extends over 15 amino acids. V shed 7 bases and J 7 bases; nucleotides not matched to a gene: 12. Based on the CDR3 plus reference TRBV7-3 and TRBJ1-1, the full variable domain is GAGVSQTPSNKVTEKGKYVELRCDPISGHTALYWYRQSLGQGPEFLIYFQGTGAADDSGLPNDRFFAVRPEGSVSTLKIQRTERGDSAVYLCASTSRGTGVDEAFFGQGTRLTVV.

The chain uses TRBV27 and TRBJ1-1; no clear D gene. Germline V gene sequence: CDR1 MNHEY, CDR2 SMNVEV (reference sequence). The CDR3 spans 13 residues. Trimming took 3 bases from V and 5 from J, leaving 10 bases between them. CDR3 in amino acids: CASSFSGRTEAFF. The CDR3 DNA follows: TGTGCCAGCAGTTTTTCAGGTCGGACTGAAGCTTTCTTT.

This clone was seen only a few times. V gene TRBV18 combines with J gene TRBJ1-3; D might be TRBD1 (6 bases). Germline CDR1 and CDR2: KGHSH and LQKENI. This CDR3 is built from 14 residues. V lost 5 bases and J 3 bases, leaving 11 bases between the germline ends. This CDR3 reads CASSIQGDGNTIYF. In DNA form, the CDR3 reads TGTGCCAGCTCAATACAGGGAGATGGAAACACCATATATTTT.